These 28 T cell receptor beta chains originate from one sample sequenced in a study of control samples from healthy donors and cancer patients. The table came from immunoSEQ multiplex PCR; TCRdb's copy has only in-frame clones and leaves some out. The repertoire has some 89,000 clones, roughly 86% of them found once; the top ten carry around 21%. The sequenced material came from blood. The source of these receptors is a man aged 30 to 45 in good health.

V is TRBV5-1 and J is TRBJ2-2, with a possible D match to TRBD2 (5 bases). The CDR3 runs 16 residues. The germline V gene has CDR1 SGHRS and CDR2 YFSETQ. Between the trimmed V and J ends, which lost 4 bases and 3 bases, there was a span of 16 bases. The DNA for the CDR3 is TGCGCCAGCAGCCCCTGGGAGCTCGGTTACACCGGGGAGCTGTTTTTT. Protein product: CASSPWELGYTGELFF.

The V and J genes are TRBV6-5 and TRBJ1-2, with D perhaps TRBD1 (6 bases). V was clipped by 6 bases and J by 8 bases, with 16 bases between them. Germline V gives CDR1 MNHEY, CDR2 SVGAGI. The CDR3 extends over 13 amino acids. The CDR3 sequence: CASRSDSARGYTF. Here the CDR3 DNA reads TGTGCCAGCAGGTCGGACAGCGCAAGGGGCTACACCTTC.

The chain has TRBV5-4 and TRBJ2-5, with 13 bases aligning to TRBD2. The J segment lost 2 bases and the V segment lost 4 bases, leaving 5 bases of the junction unmatched. This CDR3 has 16 residues. Germline lookup yields CDR1 SGHNT and CDR2 YYREEE (reference sequence). CDR3 nucleotide sequence: TGTGCCAGCAGCAACCTACTAGCGGGGGGGCAAGAGACCCAGTACTTC. Its translation: CASSNLLAGGQETQYF.

This chain connects TRBV7-2 to TRBJ1-1; no definite D call. Trimming left V 4 bases short and J 6 bases short, with 9 bases between. From germline, CDR1 is SGHTA and CDR2 FQGNSA. This CDR3 comprises 12 residues. CDR3 sequence: CASSSPLAEAFF. In DNA, the CDR3 is TGTGCCAGCAGCTCTCCTCTCGCTGAAGCTTTCTTT.

The V and J genes are TRBV5-8 and TRBJ2-7; no firm D call. CDR3 length: 12 residues. The germline gives CDR1 SGHTS, CDR2 YDEGEE. The ends were cut back, 4 bases at V and 3 bases at J, with 8 bases in the middle. CDR3 DNA: TGTGCCAGCAGCCCCGCCGACTACGAGCAGTACTTC. Translated: CASSPADYEQYF.

This chain joins TRBV7-6 and TRBJ2-1; maybe TRBD2 (6 bases). The CDR3 has 15 residues. V lost 5 bases, J lost 6 bases, and 17 bases lay in between. The germline CDR1 and CDR2 sequences are SGHVS and FNYEAQ. CDR3 coding DNA: TGTGCCAGCAGCCTCCGGACGGAGGGAGGCAATGAGCAGTTCTTC. This codes for CASSLRTEGGNEQFF.

The chain is built from TRBV2 and TRBJ2-1; 8 bases fit TRBD2. The junction had 8 bases not matched to a gene; V was cut back by 4 bases and J by 6 bases. Germline V gene lookup returns CDR1 SNHLY and CDR2 FYNNEI. The CDR3 totals 15 residues. Here the CDR3 reads CASSALAGQINEQFF. The CDR3 region has the DNA TGTGCCAGCAGTGCCCTAGCGGGCCAAATCAATGAGCAGTTCTTC.

The rearrangement uses TRBV18 and TRBJ1-1; 7 nucleotides match TRBD1. The CDR3 consists of 15 residues. Germline CDR1 and CDR2: KGHSH and LQKENI. The V gene end was trimmed by 4 bases and the J gene end by 5 bases; junction bases not matched to a gene: 10. This CDR3 reads CASSRAGTEGTEAFF. The CDR3, as DNA: TGTGCCAGCTCACGCGCCGGGACAGAGGGTACTGAAGCTTTCTTT. Supplemented by reference TRBV18 and TRBJ1-1, the full variable domain reads NAGVMQNPRHLVRRRGQEARLRCSPMKGHSHVYWYRQLPEEGLKFMVYLQKENIIDESGMPKERFSAEFPKEGPSILRIQQVVRGDSAAYFCASSRAGTEGTEAFFGQGTRLTVV.

V and J are TRBV7-9 and TRBJ2-1; 8 bases are a match to TRBD1. V was pared by 4 bases and J by 2 bases, with 4 bases of the junction left unmatched. This CDR3 contains 15 residues. The V gene's germline CDR1 is SEHNR and CDR2 FQNEAQ (reference sequence). CDR3 nucleotides: TGTGCCAGCAGCTCAGGGGGCGCAACCTACAATGAGCAGTTCTTC. Translating it yields CASSSGGATYNEQFF.

This rearrangement joins TRBV5-1 to TRBJ2-5; 7 positions match TRBD2. V was clipped by 4 bases and J by 5 bases; unmatched bases: 8. Germline V CDR1 and CDR2: SGHRS, YFSETQ. CDR3 length: 14 amino acids. CDR3 nucleotides: TGCGCCAGCAGCCCTGGGGACTACTGGGAGACCCAGTACTTC. Residues: CASSPGDYWETQYF.

This clone was seen a single time. CDR3 amino acids: CASSLPGLVTDTQYF. CDR3 nucleotides: TGCGCCAGCAGCTTGCCGGGACTAGTCACAGATACGCAGTATTTT. The V and J genes are TRBV5-1 and TRBJ2-3; the match to TRBD2 covers 8 bases. This CDR3 region has 15 residues. Germline-derived CDR1 and CDR2 are SGHRS and YFSETQ. The junction had 3 bases not matched to a gene; V was cut back by 1 base and J by 2 bases.

The chain recombines TRBV29-1 with TRBJ2-1; D remains unclear. Germline V gives CDR1 SQVTM, CDR2 ANQGSEA. With 6 bases removed from V and 4 bases from J, the gap between germline ends came to 4 bases. The length of the CDR3 is 10 residues. The DNA for the CDR3 is TGCAGCGTCAGTTACAATGAGCAGTTCTTC. This gives the protein CSVSYNEQFF.

Remarks on this clone: Within the sample, other DNA sequences also encode this same CDR3. The rearrangement links TRBV5-1 to TRBJ1-2; D not certain. V was clipped by 0 bases and J by 2 bases, with 8 bases between them. The CDR3 loop spans 14 amino acids. Looked up from germline, CDR1 is SGHRS and CDR2 is YFSETQ. The chain's CDR3 is CASSLGGRNYGYTF. CDR3 nucleotide sequence: TGCGCCAGCAGCTTGGGCGGACGAAACTATGGCTACACCTTC.

This rearrangement joins TRBV10-1 to TRBJ2-3, with 11 bases matching TRBD1. Germline lookup yields CDR1 WNHNN and CDR2 SYGVQD (reference sequence). Trimming took 10 bases from V and 2 from J; bases not matched to a gene: 5. The CDR3 is 14 amino acids. CDR3 in amino acids: CATGQGAFTDTQYF. CDR3 sequence (DNA): TGCGCCACCGGACAGGGGGCTTTCACAGATACGCAGTATTTT.

J is TRBJ2-1 and V is TRBV6-5, with TRBD2 identical over 8 bases. Per the germline V gene, CDR1 is MNHEY and CDR2 is SVGAGI. The CDR3 contains 15 residues. With V trimmed by 4 bases and J by 10 bases, 12 bases remained unmatched. For the CDR3, the DNA is TGTGCCAGCAGTTCACTAGCGGTCCGGGCAAGAGAGCAGTTCTTC. Residues: CASSSLAVRAREQFF.

The V gene is TRBV3-1 (or the pseudogene TRBV3-2), the J gene TRBJ2-1; D possibly corresponds to TRBD2 (6 bases). The germline V gene encodes CDR1 LGHDT and CDR2 YNNKEL (reference sequence). Deletions cut 1 base from V and 7 bases from J, with 11 bases between. The CDR3 extends over 14 amino acids. The DNA for the CDR3 is TGTGCCAGCAGCCAAGGTGGCGGGGAGAATGAGCAGTTCTTC. Translating it yields CASSQGGGENEQFF.

The V and J genes are TRBV10-3 and TRBJ1-2, with TRBD1 as a possible D gene (5 bases). V was pared by 6 bases and J by 4 bases, with 12 bases between. Germline-derived CDR1 and CDR2 are ENHRY and SYGVKD. The CDR3 runs to 13 residues. This CDR3 reads CAIRGEGIYGYTF. In DNA, the CDR3 is TGTGCCATCAGGGGGGAAGGGATCTATGGCTACACCTTC.

This clone was counted a few times. This rearrangement joins TRBV7-2 to TRBJ2-5; a possible D gene is TRBD1 (6 bases). Germline V gives CDR1 SGHTA, CDR2 FQGNSA. V shed 3 bases and J shed 5 bases, with 19 bases lying between them. The CDR3 is 16 amino acids. CDR3 DNA sequence: TGTGCCAGCAGCTTGACCGGGACATTGGCAACGGAGACCCAGTACTTC. Protein product: CASSLTGTLATETQYF.

On this clone: Other DNA sequences in the sample encode the same CDR3. The chain joins TRBV7-6 to TRBJ1-1; weak D call: TRBD1 (6 bases). Germline V gene data show CDR1 as SGHVS and CDR2 as FNYEAQ. Trimming removed 6 bases at V and 1 base at J, with 9 bases between. The CDR3 loop spans 13 amino acids. The CDR3 sequence: CASSTQGNTEAFF. The CDR3 DNA sequence: TGTGCCAGCAGTACACAGGGGAACACTGAAGCTTTCTTT.

V is TRBV7-2 and J is TRBJ2-7; 11 bases map to TRBD2. The CDR3 loop spans 16 amino acids. CDR1 and CDR2 from the germline V gene are SGHTA and FQGNSA. Trimming took 1 base from V and 4 from J; bases not matched to a gene: 6. The CDR3 bases are TGTGCCAGCAGCTTAGTAGCGGGGGGGCTTTCGTACGAGCAGTACTTC. As protein: CASSLVAGGLSYEQYF. Based on the CDR3 plus reference TRBV7-2 and TRBJ2-7, the full variable domain is GAGVSQSPSNKVTEKGKDVELRCDPISGHTALYWYRQSLGQGLEFLIYFQGNSAPDKSGLPSDRFSAERTGGSVSTLTIQRTQQEDSAVYLCASSLVAGGLSYEQYFGPGTRLTVT.

The chain combines TRBV6-1 with TRBJ2-1; tentatively, D is TRBD1 (7 bases). The CDR3 is 17 residues long. Germline CDR1 is MNHNS and CDR2 is SASEGT. V lost 7 bases and J 0 bases, leaving 19 bases between the germline ends. In DNA, the CDR3 is TGTGCCAGCACTGACAGGGACTTGTTAAGCTCCTACAATGAGCAGTTCTTC. Its protein product is CASTDRDLLSSYNEQFF.

This clone is deemed medium-sized. The chain is built from TRBV7-9 and TRBJ2-3; TRBD1 matches 10 bases. The CDR3 length is 14 residues. V lost 10 bases and J lost 5; bases outside the gene matches: 9. Germline CDR1 is SEHNR and CDR2 is FQNEAQ (reference sequence). CDR3 sequence reads: CATGDRGVRDTQYF. The CDR3 region has the DNA TGTGCCACGGGGGACAGGGGAGTACGAGATACGCAGTATTTT.

This chain connects TRBV18 to TRBJ2-2, with D tentatively TRBD2 (5 bases). Germline V CDR1 and CDR2: KGHSH, LQKENI. Trimming cost V 4 bases and J 3 bases, with 9 bases left between them. This CDR3 contains 14 residues. The CDR3 DNA reads as TGTGCCAGCTCACTCCGGGATTACACCGGGGAGCTGTTTTTT. Its protein product is CASSLRDYTGELFF. Complete variable domain (other parts from reference TRBV18 and TRBJ2-2): NAGVMQNPRHLVRRRGQEARLRCSPMKGHSHVYWYRQLPEEGLKFMVYLQKENIIDESGMPKERFSAEFPKEGPSILRIQQVVRGDSAAYFCASSLRDYTGELFFGEGSRLTVL.

This rearrangement joins TRBV23-1 to TRBJ1-6, with D maybe TRBD1 (6 bases). TRBV23-1 is recorded as an ORF, its role being uncertain. This CDR3 has 12 residues. V was cut by 7 bases and J by 19 bases, with 20 bases left in between. CDR3 DNA: TGCGCCAGCATTTTTGCCGGGGGCAGGGCTCACTTT. It yields the protein CASIFAGGRAHF.

The rearrangement uses TRBV19 and TRBJ2-3; 10 bases map to TRBD1. The CDR3 contains 16 residues. Trimming took 3 bases from V and 3 from J; bases not matched to a gene: 6. Germline loops: CDR1 LNHDA, CDR2 SQIVND (reference sequence). CDR3 nucleotides: TGTGCCAGTAGTATCGAAAGGACAGGGGGAACAGATACGCAGTATTTT. This translates into CASSIERTGGTDTQYF.

This chain uses TRBV7-9 with TRBJ2-5; TRBD2 might be the D (7 bases). The CDR3 loop spans 15 amino acids. V gave up 5 bases and J gave up 7 bases, with 20 bases separating them. Germline CDR1 and CDR2: SEHNR and FQNEAQ (reference sequence). The CDR3 DNA reads as TGTGCCAGCAGCATTAGGGGGGGGCCGCCACCGACCCAGTACTTC. Its translation is CASSIRGGPPPTQYF.

The gene calls are TRBV7-9 and TRBJ2-2, with D unclear. V lost 5 bases and J 0 bases, leaving 10 bases between the germline ends. From germline, CDR1 is SEHNR and CDR2 FQNEAQ (reference sequence). The length of the CDR3 is 15 residues. The CDR3 bases are TGTGCCAGCAGCCTAAGCAACGCGAACACCGGGGAGCTGTTTTTT. As protein: CASSLSNANTGELFF.

The V gene is TRBV2, the J gene TRBJ2-5; 9 bases agree with TRBD2. There are 15 residues in the CDR3. Trimming cost V 6 bases and J 4 bases; bases outside gene matches: 9. The V gene's germline CDR1 is SNHLY and CDR2 FYNNEI. CDR3 coding DNA: TGTGCCAGCAGAAAGGGCGGGGGGGCCGGAGAGACCCAGTACTTC. Its protein product is CASRKGGGAGETQYF.